This T cell receptor beta chain was identified in a study of cytomegalovirus exposure and HLA in healthy donors. Nominally healthy donors provided the samples, though records likely missed some immune exposures. Study results and limitations: By HLA locus, TCR association rates varied in a later analysis, with DRB1 showing the most and HLA-C the fewest. A later analysis by the authors found several of the most significant clusters apparently linked to common viral pathogens.

This clone came up a few times. Its antigen is currently unknown. In germline, CDR1 is MDHEN, CDR2 SYDVKM. The V gene lost 8 bases and the J gene lost 5 bases, with 24 bases spanning the gap. CDR3 length equals 16 residues. PCR amplification relied on 60 Vbeta primers (plus 13 Jbeta primers). Only in-frame clones appear in the TCRdb table, and some are missing; sequencing was by immunoSEQ multiplex PCR. Of about 120,000 clones listed, roughly two thirds are singletons. Sequencing was performed on PBMCs. The chain couples TRBV28 to TRBJ2-5, with TRBD1 as a possible D gene (6 bases). The TCR comes from a woman aged 25 to 39 in good health and CMV-seronegative. CDR3 sequence: CASRRSLGHLGETQYF. DNA of the CDR3: TGTGCCAGCCGCCGGTCTTTGGGACACCTGGGGGAGACCCAGTACTTC.